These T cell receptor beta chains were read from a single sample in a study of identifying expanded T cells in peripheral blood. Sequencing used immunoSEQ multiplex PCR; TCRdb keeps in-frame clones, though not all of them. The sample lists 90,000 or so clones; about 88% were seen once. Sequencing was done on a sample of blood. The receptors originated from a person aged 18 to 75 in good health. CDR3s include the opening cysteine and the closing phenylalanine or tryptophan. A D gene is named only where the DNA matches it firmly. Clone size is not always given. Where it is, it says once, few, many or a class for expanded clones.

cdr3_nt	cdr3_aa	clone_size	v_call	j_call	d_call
TGTGCCAGCAGCCTTCGCCCGTCGGGGGTGATGGAGACCCAGTACTTC	CASSLRPSGVMETQYF	.	TRBV7-6	TRBJ2-5	.
TGTGCCAGCAGCTCTGGGGTTTATGATAATTCACCCCTCCACTTT	CASSSGVYDNSPLHF	.	TRBV11-2	TRBJ1-6	.
TGTGCCAGCAGCTTGGGTACCGCAGGGACCCAGTACTTC	CASSLGTAGTQYF	.	TRBV5-6	TRBJ2-5	.
TGTGCCTGGACCCCCATTGGGACCACTTTCGCAGTCCTGACTTTC	CAWTPIGTTFAVLTF	.	TRBV30	TRBJ2-6	.
TGTGCCAGTAGTCCTACAGCTTTAAATGGAGAGACCCAGTACTTC	CASSPTALNGETQYF	.	TRBV19	TRBJ2-5	.
TGTGCCAGCAGTGAAGACAGCCGGTCAACTAATGAAAAACTGTTTTTT	CASSEDSRSTNEKLFF	.	TRBV6-1	TRBJ1-4	.
TGTGCCAGCAGTTGGGGACAGACTGACTATGGCTACACCTTC	CASSWGQTDYGYTF	.	TRBV6-1	TRBJ1-2	TRBD1
TGTGCCAGCAGCTTGGGGAGCGGGGGGGGCTACGAGCAGTACTTC	CASSLGSGGGYEQYF	.	TRBV5-4	TRBJ2-7	TRBD2
TGTGCCAGCTCACGGGAGCAGGGGCGGGGACAGCCCCAGCATTTT	CASSREQGRGQPQHF	.	TRBV18	TRBJ1-5	.
TGTGCCAGCAGTGAAACGGATTTGCAGCCCCAGCATTTT	CASSETDLQPQHF	.	TRBV6-1	TRBJ1-5	.
TGTGCCACCCCGGGGGTTTCTGGGGCCAACGTCCTGACTTTC	CATPGVSGANVLTF	.	TRBV13	TRBJ2-6	.
TGTGCCAGCAGCTCACCTGGGTATGAGCAGTTCTTC	CASSSPGYEQFF	.	TRBV5-6	TRBJ2-1	.
TGTGCCAGCAGCTCCCAGGGCTATGGCTACACCTTC	CASSSQGYGYTF	few	TRBV7-9	TRBJ1-2	.
TGTGCCAGCAGCGACACAAGACAGGGTCCCCCGAATTCACCCCTCCACTTT	CASSDTRQGPPNSPLHF	.	TRBV2	TRBJ1-6	TRBD1
TGTGCCAGCAGCTTAGCGGGGCAGCGAGCTAATTCACCCCTCCACTTT	CASSLAGQRANSPLHF	.	TRBV11-2	TRBJ1-6	.
TGTGCCAGCAGTTTTGCCGGGGGAAACACCGGGGAGCTGTTTTTT	CASSFAGGNTGELFF	.	TRBV28	TRBJ2-2	.
TGCGCCAGCACTCCCTCAGGGGGCAGGTCCTACGAGCAGTACTTC	CASTPSGGRSYEQYF	.	TRBV5-1	TRBJ2-7	TRBD1
TGTGCCAGCAGCTTAGTAGGGGGCGCGGGCTATGGCTACACCTTC	CASSLVGGAGYGYTF	.	TRBV7-2	TRBJ1-2	TRBD1
TGCAGCGTTGAGGGACAGCAGCTAGGAGCGCAGTATTTT	CSVEGQQLGAQYF	.	TRBV29-1	TRBJ2-3	TRBD1
TGTGCCAGCAGTTCCCCGCCGATGCGGGGGGGCCGAGGAAATGAGCAGTTCTTC	CASSSPPMRGGRGNEQFF	.	TRBV28	TRBJ2-1	TRBD2